Below, one TCR beta chain is given with its context. Its antigen remains unknown. This sample was included in a study of T cell responses to AZD1222 COVID-19 vaccine. This table comes from immunoSEQ multiplex PCR, and its TCRdb copy is limited to in-frame clones, with some not included. The data contain about 200,000 clones, roughly 92% of them singletons. V lost 8 bases and J lost 7, with 14 bases in between. The CDR3 is 12 amino acids. In germline, CDR1 is MGHDK, CDR2 SYGVNS. Whole-study findings and limits: Clonal diversity was possibly underestimated; the donors were predominantly white British and more often female.

The specimen was peripheral blood, collected on day 0 of AZD1222 vaccination. The V call is TRBV25-1, the J call TRBJ1-2; no clear D gene. The clonotype originates from an adult in good health. CDR3 in amino acids: CASHSQHGGYTF. CDR3 sequence (DNA): TGTGCCAGCCACAGCCAACACGGTGGCTACACCTTC.